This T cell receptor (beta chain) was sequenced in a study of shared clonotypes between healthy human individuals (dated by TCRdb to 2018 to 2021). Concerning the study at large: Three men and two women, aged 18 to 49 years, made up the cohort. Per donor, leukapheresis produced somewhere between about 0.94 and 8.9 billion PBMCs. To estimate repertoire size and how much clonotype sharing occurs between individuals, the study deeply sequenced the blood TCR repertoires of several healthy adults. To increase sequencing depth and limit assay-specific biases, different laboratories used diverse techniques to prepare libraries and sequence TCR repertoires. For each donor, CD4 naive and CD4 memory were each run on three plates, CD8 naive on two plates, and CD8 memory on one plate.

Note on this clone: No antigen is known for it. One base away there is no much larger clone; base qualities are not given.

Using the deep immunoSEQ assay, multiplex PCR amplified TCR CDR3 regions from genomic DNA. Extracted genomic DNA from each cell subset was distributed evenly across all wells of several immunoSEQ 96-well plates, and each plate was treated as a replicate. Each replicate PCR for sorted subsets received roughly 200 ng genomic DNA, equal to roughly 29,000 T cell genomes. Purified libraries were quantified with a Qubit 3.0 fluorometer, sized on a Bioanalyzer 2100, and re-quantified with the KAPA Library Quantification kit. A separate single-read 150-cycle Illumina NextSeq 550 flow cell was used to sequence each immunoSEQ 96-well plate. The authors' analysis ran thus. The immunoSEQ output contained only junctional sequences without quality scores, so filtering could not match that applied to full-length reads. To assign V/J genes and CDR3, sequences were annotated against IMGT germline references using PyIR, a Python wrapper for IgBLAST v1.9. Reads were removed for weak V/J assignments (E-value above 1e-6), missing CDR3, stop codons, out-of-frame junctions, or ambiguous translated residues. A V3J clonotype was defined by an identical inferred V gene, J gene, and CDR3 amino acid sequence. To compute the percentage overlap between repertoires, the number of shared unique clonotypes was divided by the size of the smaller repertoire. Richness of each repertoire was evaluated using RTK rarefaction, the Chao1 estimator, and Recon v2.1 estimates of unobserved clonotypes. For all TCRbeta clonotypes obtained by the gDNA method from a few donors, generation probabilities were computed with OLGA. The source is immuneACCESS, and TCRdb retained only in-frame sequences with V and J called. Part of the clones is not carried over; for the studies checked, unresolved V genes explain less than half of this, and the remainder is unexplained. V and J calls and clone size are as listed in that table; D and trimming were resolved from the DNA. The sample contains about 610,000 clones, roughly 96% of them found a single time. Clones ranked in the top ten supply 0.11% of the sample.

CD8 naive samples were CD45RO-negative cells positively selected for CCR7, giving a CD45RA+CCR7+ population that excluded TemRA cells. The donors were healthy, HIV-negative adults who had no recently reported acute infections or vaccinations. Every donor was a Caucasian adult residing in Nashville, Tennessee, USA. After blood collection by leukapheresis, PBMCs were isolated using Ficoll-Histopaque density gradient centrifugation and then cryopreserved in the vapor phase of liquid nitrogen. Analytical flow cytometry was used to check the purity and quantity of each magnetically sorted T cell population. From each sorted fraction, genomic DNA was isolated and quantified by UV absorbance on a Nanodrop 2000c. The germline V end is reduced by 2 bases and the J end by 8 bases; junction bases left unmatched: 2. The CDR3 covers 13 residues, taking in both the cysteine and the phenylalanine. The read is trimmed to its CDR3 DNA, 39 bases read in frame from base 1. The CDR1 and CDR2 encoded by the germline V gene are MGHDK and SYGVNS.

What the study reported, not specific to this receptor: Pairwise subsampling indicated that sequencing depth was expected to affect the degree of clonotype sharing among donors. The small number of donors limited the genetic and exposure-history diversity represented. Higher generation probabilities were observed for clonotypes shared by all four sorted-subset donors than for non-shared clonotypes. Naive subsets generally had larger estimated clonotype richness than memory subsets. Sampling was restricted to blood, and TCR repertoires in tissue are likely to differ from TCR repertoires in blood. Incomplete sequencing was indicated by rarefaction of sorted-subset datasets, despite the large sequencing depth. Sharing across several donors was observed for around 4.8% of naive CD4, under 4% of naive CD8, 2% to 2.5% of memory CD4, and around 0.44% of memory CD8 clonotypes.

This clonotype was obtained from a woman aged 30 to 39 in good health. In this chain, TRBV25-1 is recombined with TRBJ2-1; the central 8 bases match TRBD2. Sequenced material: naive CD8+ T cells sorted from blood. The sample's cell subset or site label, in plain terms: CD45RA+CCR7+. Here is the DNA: TGTGCCAGCAGTGAAGCGGGAGGACATGAGCAGTTCTTC. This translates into CASSEAGGHEQFF. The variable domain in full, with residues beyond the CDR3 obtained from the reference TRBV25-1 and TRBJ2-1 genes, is EADIYQTPRYLVIGTGKKITLECSQTMGHDKMYWYQQDPGMELHLIHYSYGVNSTEKGDLSSESTVSRIRTEHFPLTLESARPSHTSQYLCASSEAGGHEQFFGPGTRLTVL.